One and the same sample provided the 21 T cell receptor beta chains below, sequenced in a study of T cells in Graves' hyperthyroidism and ophthalmopathy. Using RNA transcripts as the source, TCR beta CDR3 regions were amplified. HTBI primers drove first-round RT-PCR of the TCR CDR3. MiXCR, run by TCRdb on the multiplex PCR reads, gives a single entry per CDR3 protein. The table has about 400,000 distinct CDR3 sequences, 14% to 15% seen once. The sample was blood. All receptors derive from a woman between 25 and 40 years old with Graves' hyperthyroidism.

A remark on this clonotype: A clone one base away is much larger, so this may be a read error. The rearrangement links TRBV12-3 or TRBV12-4 to TRBJ2-1; 14 nucleotides line up with TRBD2. The ends lost 3 bases at V and 9 bases at J; junction bases unmatched: 7. The CDR3 spans 16 residues. In nucleotides, the CDR3 is TGTGCCAGCAGTTTTCGGGGGACTAGCGGGAGTATTGAGCAGTTCTTC. It codes for CASSFRGTSGSIEQFF.

This clonotype turned up a few times. Since a much larger clone is just one base distant, this may be a read error. The genes are TRBV12-3 or TRBV12-4 and TRBJ2-1; D ambiguous. The DNA end is a closer match to TRBJ2-7, so the J assignment may be wrong. There are 15 residues in the CDR3. The CDR3 nucleotides read TGTGCCAGCAGTTTCGTCTCCAGCTCCTACAATGAGCAGTACTTC. Translating gives CASSFVSSSYNEQYF.

The chain is built from TRBV18 and TRBJ2-1; D is unclear. V was trimmed by 0 bases and J by 4 bases, leaving 19 bases between them. This CDR3 spans 18 amino acids. Germline loops: CDR1 KGHSH, CDR2 LQKENI. CDR3 sequence (DNA): TGTGCCAGCTCACCACCTCCCCCGGGTATTCGACCATACAATGAGCAGTTCTTC. Encoded protein: CASSPPPPGIRPYNEQFF. Full variable domain (remainder filled in from reference TRBV18 and TRBJ2-1): NAGVMQNPRHLVRRRGQEARLRCSPMKGHSHVYWYRQLPEEGLKFMVYLQKENIIDESGMPKERFSAEFPKEGPSILRIQQVVRGDSAAYFCASSPPPPGIRPYNEQFFGPGTRLTVL.

This sequence joins TRBV5-1 and TRBJ2-7; D uncertain. This CDR3 is 13 amino acids long. The germline V and J ends were trimmed by 1 base and 5 bases, with 10 bases remaining between them. Germline lookup yields CDR1 SGHRS and CDR2 YFSETQ. CDR3 residues: CASSLSKGNEQYF. The CDR3 DNA reads as TGCGCCAGCAGCTTGAGTAAGGGTAACGAGCAGTACTTC.

This clonotype was counted a few times. The genes are TRBV28 and TRBJ1-6, with TRBD1 as a possible D gene (5 bases). The CDR3 consists of 15 residues. The germline V gene encodes CDR1 MDHEN and CDR2 SYDVKM. The V and J ends lost 5 bases and 10 bases respectively, with 18 bases between them. CDR3 DNA: TGTGCCAGCAGTCAAAACCGGGACCCGGGCTCACCCCTCCACTTT. It yields the protein CASSQNRDPGSPLHF.

This clonotype was observed many times. The rearrangement joins TRBV3-1 to TRBJ2-7, with no clear D. This CDR3 is 13 amino acids long. Germline V gene lookup returns CDR1 LGHDT and CDR2 YNNKEL (reference sequence). Trimming left V 1 base short and J 3 bases short, with 7 bases between. This chain's CDR3 is CASSQANYYEQYF. CDR3 DNA sequence: TGTGCCAGCAGCCAAGCTAACTACTACGAGCAGTACTTC.

This clonotype was observed a handful of times. CDR3 region: CASLTTGPGANVLTF. The CDR3 nucleotides read TGTGCCAGCCTGACGACAGGGCCTGGGGCCAACGTCCTGACTTTC. The rearrangement uses TRBV28 and TRBJ2-6; 7 bases are shared with TRBD1. The ends lost 8 bases at V and 2 bases at J; junction bases unmatched: 6. The germline CDR1 and CDR2 sequences are MDHEN and SYDVKM. The CDR3 sequence is 15 residues long.

This clonotype was found many times. This sequence joins TRBV11-2 and TRBJ2-3, with TRBD1 as a possible D gene (5 bases). CDR3 length: 14 amino acids. Germline CDR1 and CDR2: SGHAT and FQNNGV. The ends were cut back, 0 bases at V and 4 bases at J, with 8 bases in the middle. The CDR3 nucleotides are TGTGCCAGCAGCTTAGATGCAGGGTCAGATACGCAGTATTTT. Encoded protein: CASSLDAGSDTQYF.

At least ten counts were recorded for this clonotype. This chain connects TRBV11-1 to TRBJ1-1; no clear D gene. Germline assignment: CDR1 SGHAT and CDR2 FQDESV (reference sequence). The V end lost 6 bases, the J end lost 7 bases, and 15 bases lay between the germline ends. CDR3 length equals 13 residues. The CDR3 loop is CASSLFVKNEAFF. The DNA of the CDR3 is TGTGCCAGCAGTCTGTTCGTGAAGAATGAAGCTTTCTTT.

This clonotype has more than one count but fewer than ten. The rearrangement links TRBV29-1 to TRBJ1-3; D unresolved. V lost 4 bases, J lost 2 bases, and 6 bases lay in between. The length of the CDR3 is 12 residues. CDR1 is SQVTM and CDR2 is ANQGSEA in the germline V gene. The CDR3 region has the DNA TGCAGCGTTGGCGGGGCTGGAAACACCATATATTTT. Amino acids: CSVGGAGNTIYF.

This clonotype was detected only a few times. This rearrangement joins TRBV20-1 to TRBJ2-1; 7 nucleotides align to TRBD2. Germline V gives CDR1 DFQATT, CDR2 SNEGSKA (reference sequence). CDR3 length: 13 residues. The V gene end was trimmed by 4 bases and the J gene end by 3 bases; junction bases not matched to a gene: 3. For the CDR3, the DNA is TGCAGTGCTAACGAGCGGGACTACAATGAGCAGTTCTTC. This codes for CSANERDYNEQFF.

At least ten counts were recorded for this clonotype. The rearrangement links TRBV18 to TRBJ2-1, with 7 bases aligning to TRBD1. The length of the CDR3 is 13 residues. CDR1 KGHSH and CDR2 LQKENI come from the germline V gene. After removal of 3 bases from V and 8 bases from J, the junction contained 4 bases not matched to a gene. The DNA of the CDR3 is TGTGCCAGCTCACCCAATACAGGGGATGAGCAGTTCTTC. This encodes CASSPNTGDEQFF.

This CDR3 reads CASSGGQGGMGDTEAFF. CDR3 DNA: TGTGCCAGCAGCGGGGGACAGGGCGGGATGGGGGACACTGAAGCTTTCTTT. This chain uses TRBV9 with TRBJ1-1; 9 bases are a match to TRBD1. V lost 3 bases and J lost 3; bases outside the gene matches: 12. The CDR3 spans 17 residues. The germline gives CDR1 SGDLS, CDR2 YYNGEE.

This clonotype has a count of ten or more. This CDR3 reads CASSLDAYASSQSKNIQYF. CDR3 nucleotide sequence: TGTGCCAGCAGCTTAGATGCATACGCGTCTAGCCAAAGCAAAAACATTCAGTACTTC. V gene TRBV11-2 combines with J gene TRBJ2-4; possible D gene TRBD2, 5 bases. The V end was cut by 0 bases, the J end by 3 bases, with 21 bases between. The CDR3 has 19 residues. The germline V gene has CDR1 SGHAT and CDR2 FQNNGV.

V and J are TRBV5-6 and TRBJ1-4; D perhaps matches TRBD1 (6 bases). Trimming left V 2 bases short and J 12 bases short, with 11 bases between. This CDR3 spans 12 amino acids. The germline V gene has CDR1 SGHDT and CDR2 YYEEEE. The CDR3 reads CASSFGGGELFF. DNA of the CDR3: TGTGCCAGCAGCTTCGGGGGCGGCGAACTGTTTTTT.

The sample holds many counts of this clonotype. The V gene is TRBV6-5, the J gene TRBJ1-1; D may be TRBD1 (5 bases). The CDR3 loop spans 13 amino acids. Germline lookup yields CDR1 MNHEY and CDR2 SVGAGI. V lost 2 bases to trimming and J lost 4 bases, with 8 bases between them. The CDR3 DNA is TGTGCCAGCAGTTACGGGGGGGGCACTGAAGCTTTCTTT. Its translation is CASSYGGGTEAFF.

Ten or more counts support this clonotype. The genes are TRBV11-3 and TRBJ2-7, with 7 bases that match TRBD1. The germline gives CDR1 SGHNT, CDR2 YENEEA. This CDR3 contains 13 residues. Trimming at V came to 5 bases and at J to 5 bases, leaving 6 bases not matched to a gene. The CDR3 DNA follows: TGTGCCAGCAGCGCCAACAGGGGTGACGAGCAGTACTTC. Its translation is CASSANRGDEQYF. The whole variable domain, remainder taken from reference TRBV11-3 and TRBJ2-7, is EAGVVQSPRYKIIEKKQPVAFWCNPISGHNTLYWYLQNLGQGPELLIRYENEEAVDDSQLPKDRFSAERLKGVDSTLKIQPAELGDSAVYLCASSANRGDEQYFGPGTRLTVT.

This sequence joins TRBV10-3 and TRBJ2-5; D ambiguous. V gave up 6 bases and J gave up 2 bases, with 4 bases separating them. Germline CDR1 ENHRY, CDR2 SYGVKD. The CDR3 spans 11 residues. This CDR3 is CAIRTQETQYF. CDR3 nucleotide sequence: TGTGCCATCAGGACACAAGAGACCCAGTACTTC.

This clonotype was counted between two and nine times. The chain combines TRBV20-1 with TRBJ2-5; 7 bases line up with TRBD2. The V and J ends lost 0 bases and 3 bases, in that order; junction bases with no gene match: 4. There are 14 residues in the CDR3. Germline loops: CDR1 DFQATT, CDR2 SNEGSKA (reference sequence). The chain's CDR3 is CSARESLAEETQYF. The CDR3 DNA is TGCAGTGCTAGAGAAAGCCTAGCGGAAGAGACCCAGTACTTC.

This clonotype has a count of ten or more. The CDR3 region has the DNA TGTGCCAGCTCACCTTTGGGGGCACCCATGAACACTGAAGCTTTCTTT. This encodes CASSPLGAPMNTEAFF. The chain employs TRBV18 and TRBJ1-1, with D maybe TRBD1 (6 bases). V was cut by 3 bases and J by 0 bases, with 14 bases left in between. This CDR3 is 16 amino acids long. Germline V gives CDR1 KGHSH, CDR2 LQKENI.

This clonotype appeared many times. In DNA, the CDR3 is TGTGCCAGCAGACCACCCCCTAGCGGGAGTCGGTTCGGTGAGCAGTTCTTC. Residues: CASRPPPSGSRFGEQFF. This chain links TRBV28 with TRBJ2-1; 10 bases fit TRBD2. Per germline, CDR1 MDHEN and CDR2 SYDVKM. This CDR3 is 17 amino acids long. The trim removed 6 bases at V and 9 bases at J, leaving 17 bases unmatched.